This TCR beta chain appears in the sequencing data of a study of graft-versus-host responses after intestinal transplantation. Germline V gives CDR1 LNHDA, CDR2 SQIVND (reference sequence). The CDR3 is made up of 14 amino acids. Trimming left V 3 bases short and J 2 bases short, with 8 bases between. Findings of the study overall: Within the allografts of patients who had graft-donor T cell macrochimerism, graft-versus-host to host-versus-graft clonal ratios were high.

Sequenced by immunoSEQ multiplex PCR; TCRdb stores in-frame clones only, minus some. The data contain about 14,000 clones, around 40% of them seen just once; the ten biggest clones take up about 1%. This material consisted of alloreactive CD4+ T cells from a mixed lymphocyte reaction culture, taken before intestinal transplant. The subset was: CFSE-low proliferating T cells sorted from approximately 6-day pre-transplant mixed lymphocyte reaction (GvH or HvG direction). The clonotype originates from a human patient who received an intestinal transplant. The V call is TRBV19, the J call TRBJ1-5; unclear D gene. CDR3: CASSIIFGNQPQHF. DNA of the CDR3: TGTGCCAGTAGTATTATTTTTGGCAATCAGCCCCAGCATTTT.